The source of this TCR beta chain is a study of T cells after yellow fever vaccination. Overall study context: In the case of low-cell-number fractions, SMART-Seq v4 Ultra Low Input was used for preparation.

5'RACE template switching added a universal primer site and UMIs to TCR cDNA. TCRdb fed the 5' RACE reads into MiXCR, producing one record per CDR3 protein. The sample has about 630,000 distinct CDR3 sequences, approximately 13% seen once. Trimming at V came to 5 bases and at J to 6 bases, leaving 12 bases not matched to a gene. The CDR3 is made up of 15 amino acids. Per the germline V gene, CDR1 is SEHNR and CDR2 is FQNEAQ (reference sequence). This clonotype was sampled from a man aged 25 to 40 who received the YFV17D yellow fever vaccine. Sequenced here: PBMCs, sampled on the day of the yellow fever booster vaccination. This rearrangement joins TRBV7-9 to TRBJ2-7, with 8 positions matching TRBD1. In DNA, the CDR3 is TGTGCCAGCAGCGACTGGACAGGGCGTAGGTTCGAGCAGTACTTC. Protein: CASSDWTGRRFEQYF.